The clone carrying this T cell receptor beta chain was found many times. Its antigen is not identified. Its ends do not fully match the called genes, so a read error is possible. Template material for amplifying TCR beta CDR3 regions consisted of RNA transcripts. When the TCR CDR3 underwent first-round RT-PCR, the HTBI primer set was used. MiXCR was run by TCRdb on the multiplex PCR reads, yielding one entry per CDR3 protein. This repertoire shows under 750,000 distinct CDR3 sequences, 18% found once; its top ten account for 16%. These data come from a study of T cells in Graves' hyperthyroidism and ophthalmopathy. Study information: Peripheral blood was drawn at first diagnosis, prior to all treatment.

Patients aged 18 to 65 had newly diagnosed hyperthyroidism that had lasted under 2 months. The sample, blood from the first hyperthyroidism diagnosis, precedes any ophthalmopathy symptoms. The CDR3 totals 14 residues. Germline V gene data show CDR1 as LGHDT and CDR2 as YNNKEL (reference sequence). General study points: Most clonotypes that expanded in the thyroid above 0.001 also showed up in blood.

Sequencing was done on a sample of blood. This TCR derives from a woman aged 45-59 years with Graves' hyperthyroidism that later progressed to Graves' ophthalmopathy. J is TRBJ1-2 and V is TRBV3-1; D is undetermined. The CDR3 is CASSQGPANYDYTF. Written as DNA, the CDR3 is TGTGCCAGCAGCCAAGGCCCGGCTAACTATGACTACACCTTC.